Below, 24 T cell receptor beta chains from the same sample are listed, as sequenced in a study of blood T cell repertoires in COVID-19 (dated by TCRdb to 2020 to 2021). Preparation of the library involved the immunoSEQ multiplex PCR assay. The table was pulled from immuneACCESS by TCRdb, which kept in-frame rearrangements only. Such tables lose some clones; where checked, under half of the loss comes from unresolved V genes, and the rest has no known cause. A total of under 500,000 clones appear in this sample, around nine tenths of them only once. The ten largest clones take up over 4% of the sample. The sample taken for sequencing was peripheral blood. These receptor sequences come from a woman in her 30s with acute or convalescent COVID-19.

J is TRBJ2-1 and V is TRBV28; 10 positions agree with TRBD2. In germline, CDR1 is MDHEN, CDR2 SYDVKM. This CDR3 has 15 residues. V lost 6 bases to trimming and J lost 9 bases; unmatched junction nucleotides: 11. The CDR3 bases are TGTGCCAGCAGCTTAGAAGCGGGGGGGCTTGGTGAGCAGTTCTTC. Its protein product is CASSLEAGGLGEQFF.

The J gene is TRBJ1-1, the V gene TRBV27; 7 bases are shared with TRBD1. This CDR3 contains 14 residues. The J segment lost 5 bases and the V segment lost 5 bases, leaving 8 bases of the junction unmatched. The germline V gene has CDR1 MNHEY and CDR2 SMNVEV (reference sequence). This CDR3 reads CASSPHRGETEAFF. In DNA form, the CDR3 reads TGTGCCAGCAGTCCACACAGGGGAGAAACTGAAGCTTTCTTT.

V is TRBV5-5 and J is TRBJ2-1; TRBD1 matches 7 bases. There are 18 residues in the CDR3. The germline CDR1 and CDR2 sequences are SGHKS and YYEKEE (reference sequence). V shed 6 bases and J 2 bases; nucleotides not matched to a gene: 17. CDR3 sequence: CASIPSLTGFHAYNEQFF. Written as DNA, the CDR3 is TGTGCCAGCATTCCTAGCCTGACAGGGTTCCATGCCTACAATGAGCAGTTCTTC.

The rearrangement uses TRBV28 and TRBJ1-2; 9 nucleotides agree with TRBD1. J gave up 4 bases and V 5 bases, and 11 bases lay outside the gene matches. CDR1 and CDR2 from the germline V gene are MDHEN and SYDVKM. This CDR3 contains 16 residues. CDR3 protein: CASSQNFGTGIYGYTF. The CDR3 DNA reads TGTGCCAGCAGTCAAAACTTCGGGACAGGGATCTATGGCTACACCTTC.

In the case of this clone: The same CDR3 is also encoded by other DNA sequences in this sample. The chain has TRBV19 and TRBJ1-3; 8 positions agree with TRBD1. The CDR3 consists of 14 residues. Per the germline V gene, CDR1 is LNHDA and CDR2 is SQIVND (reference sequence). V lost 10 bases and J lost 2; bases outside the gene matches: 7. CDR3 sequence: CATRQGKTGNTIYF. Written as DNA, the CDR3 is TGTGCCACCCGACAGGGGAAAACTGGAAACACCATATATTTT.

DNA of the CDR3: TGTGCCAGCAGCTTCAGGGTGGGCGGCTACACCTTC. This gives the protein CASSFRVGGYTF. The V and J genes are TRBV11-2 and TRBJ1-2; tentative D call: TRBD1 (5 bases). The germline V and J ends were trimmed by 3 bases and 8 bases, with 10 bases remaining between them. The CDR3 contains 12 residues. From germline, CDR1 is SGHAT and CDR2 FQNNGV.

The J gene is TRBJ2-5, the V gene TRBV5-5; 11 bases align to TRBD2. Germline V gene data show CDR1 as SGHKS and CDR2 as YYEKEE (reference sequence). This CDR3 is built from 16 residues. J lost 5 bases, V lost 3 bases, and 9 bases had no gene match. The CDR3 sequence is CASSSAGLAVGETQYF. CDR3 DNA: TGTGCCAGCAGCTCGGCGGGACTAGCGGTGGGGGAGACCCAGTACTTC.

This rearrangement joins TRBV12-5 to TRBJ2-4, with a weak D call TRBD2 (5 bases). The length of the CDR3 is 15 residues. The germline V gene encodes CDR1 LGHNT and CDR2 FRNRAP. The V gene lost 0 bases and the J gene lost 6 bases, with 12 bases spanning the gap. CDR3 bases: TGTGCTAGTGGTTTGGTACCGGGGTTCCGAAACATTCAGTACTTC. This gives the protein CASGLVPGFRNIQYF.

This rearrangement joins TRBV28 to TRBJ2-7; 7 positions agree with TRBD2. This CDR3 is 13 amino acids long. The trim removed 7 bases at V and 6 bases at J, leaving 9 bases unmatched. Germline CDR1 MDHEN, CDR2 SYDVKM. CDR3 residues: CASTPQRGSEQYF. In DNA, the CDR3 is TGTGCCAGCACCCCCCAGCGGGGTAGCGAGCAGTACTTC.

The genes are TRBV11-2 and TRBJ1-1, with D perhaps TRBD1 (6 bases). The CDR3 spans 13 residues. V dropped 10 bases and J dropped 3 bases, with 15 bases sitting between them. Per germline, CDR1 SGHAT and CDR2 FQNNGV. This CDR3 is CAKEQGWDTEAFF. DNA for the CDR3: TGTGCCAAGGAACAGGGTTGGGACACTGAAGCTTTCTTT.

CDR3 coding DNA: TGTGCCAGCAGCCAATCCGCGGGGGGGGATACGCAGTATTTT. It codes for CASSQSAGGDTQYF. V is TRBV3-1 (or the pseudogene TRBV3-2) and J is TRBJ2-3; 9 nucleotides agree with TRBD2. Trimming cost V 2 bases and J 6 bases; bases outside gene matches: 3. CDR1 and CDR2 (germline): LGHDT, YNNKEL (reference sequence). CDR3 length: 14 residues.

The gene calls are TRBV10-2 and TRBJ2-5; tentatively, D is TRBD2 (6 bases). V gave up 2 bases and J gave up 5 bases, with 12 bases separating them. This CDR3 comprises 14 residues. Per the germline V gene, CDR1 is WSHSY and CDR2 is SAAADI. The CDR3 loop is CASSEGGFGETQYF. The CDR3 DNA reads TGCGCCAGCAGTGAGGGGGGGTTTGGCGAGACCCAGTACTTC.

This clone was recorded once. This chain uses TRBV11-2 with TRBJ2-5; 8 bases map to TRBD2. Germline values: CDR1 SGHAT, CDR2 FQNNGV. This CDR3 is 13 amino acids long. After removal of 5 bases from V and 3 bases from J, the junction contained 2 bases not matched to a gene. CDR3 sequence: CASSPTSEETQYF. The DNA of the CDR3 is TGTGCCAGCAGCCCGACTAGCGAAGAGACCCAGTACTTC.

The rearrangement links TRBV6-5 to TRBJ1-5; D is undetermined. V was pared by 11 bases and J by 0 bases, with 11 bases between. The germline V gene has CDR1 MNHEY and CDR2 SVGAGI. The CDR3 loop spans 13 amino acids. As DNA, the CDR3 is TGTGCCTTAAGCATCCATAGCAATCAGCCCCAGCATTTT. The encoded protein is CALSIHSNQPQHF.

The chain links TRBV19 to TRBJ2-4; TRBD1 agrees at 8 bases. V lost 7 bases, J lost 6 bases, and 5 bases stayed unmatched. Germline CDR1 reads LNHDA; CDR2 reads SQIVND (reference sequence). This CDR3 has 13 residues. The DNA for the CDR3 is TGTGCCAGTACCTCGACAGGGGTAAACATTCAGTACTTC. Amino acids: CASTSTGVNIQYF.

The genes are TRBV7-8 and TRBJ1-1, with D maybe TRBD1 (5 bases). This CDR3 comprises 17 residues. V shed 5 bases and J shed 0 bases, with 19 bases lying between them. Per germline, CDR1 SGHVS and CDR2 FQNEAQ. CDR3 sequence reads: CASSDPRGSTMNTEAFF. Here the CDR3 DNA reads TGTGCCAGCAGCGACCCGCGGGGCAGTACAATGAACACTGAAGCTTTCTTT.

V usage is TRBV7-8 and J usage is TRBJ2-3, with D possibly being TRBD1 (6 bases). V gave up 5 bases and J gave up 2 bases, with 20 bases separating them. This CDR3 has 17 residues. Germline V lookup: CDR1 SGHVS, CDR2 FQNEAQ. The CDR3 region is CASSPTRDNVATDTQYF. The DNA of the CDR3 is TGTGCCAGCAGCCCGACCCGGGACAATGTAGCCACAGATACGCAGTATTTT.

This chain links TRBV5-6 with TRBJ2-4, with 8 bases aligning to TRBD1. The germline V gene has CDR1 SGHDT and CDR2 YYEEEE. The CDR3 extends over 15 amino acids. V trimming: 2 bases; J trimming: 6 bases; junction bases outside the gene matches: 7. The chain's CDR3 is CASSFLQQGVNIQYF. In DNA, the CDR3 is TGTGCCAGCAGCTTTTTGCAACAGGGGGTAAACATTCAGTACTTC.

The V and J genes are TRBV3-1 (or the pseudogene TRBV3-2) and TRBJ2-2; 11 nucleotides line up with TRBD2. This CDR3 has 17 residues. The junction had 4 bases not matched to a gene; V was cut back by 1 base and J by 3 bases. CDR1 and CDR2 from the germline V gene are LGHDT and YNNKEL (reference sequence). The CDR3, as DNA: TGTGCCAGCAGCCAAGCTCGTAGCGGGGGGGACACCGGGGAGCTGTTTTTT. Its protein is CASSQARSGGDTGELFF.

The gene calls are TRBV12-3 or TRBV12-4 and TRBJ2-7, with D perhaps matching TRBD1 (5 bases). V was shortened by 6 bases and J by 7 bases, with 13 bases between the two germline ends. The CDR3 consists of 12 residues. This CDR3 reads CASSLTGLEQYF. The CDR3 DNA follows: TGTGCCAGCAGCCTCACAGGCCTAGAGCAGTACTTC.

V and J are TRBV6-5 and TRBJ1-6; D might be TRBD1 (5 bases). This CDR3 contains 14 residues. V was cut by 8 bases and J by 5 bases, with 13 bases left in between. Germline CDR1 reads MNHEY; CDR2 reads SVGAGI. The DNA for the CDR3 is TGTGCCAGCTTCCAGGGTGTGAATAATTCACCCCTCCACTTT. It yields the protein CASFQGVNNSPLHF.

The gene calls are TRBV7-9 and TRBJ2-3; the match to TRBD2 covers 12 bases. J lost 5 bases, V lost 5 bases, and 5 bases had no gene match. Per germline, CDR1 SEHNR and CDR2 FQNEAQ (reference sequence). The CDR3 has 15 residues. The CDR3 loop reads CASSRGLAGIDTQYF. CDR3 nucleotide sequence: TGTGCCAGCAGCCGAGGACTAGCGGGGATAGATACGCAGTATTTT.

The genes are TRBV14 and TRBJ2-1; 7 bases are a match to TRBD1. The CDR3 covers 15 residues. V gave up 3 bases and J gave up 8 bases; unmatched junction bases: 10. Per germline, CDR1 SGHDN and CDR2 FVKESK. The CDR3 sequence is CASSHRTDRPDEQFF. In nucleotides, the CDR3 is TGTGCCAGCAGCCACCGAACGGACAGGCCCGATGAGCAGTTCTTC.

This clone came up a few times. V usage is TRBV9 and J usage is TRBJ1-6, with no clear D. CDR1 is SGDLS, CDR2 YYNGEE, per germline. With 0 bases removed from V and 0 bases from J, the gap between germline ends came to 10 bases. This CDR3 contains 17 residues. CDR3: CASSVARESSYNSPLHF. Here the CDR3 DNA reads TGTGCCAGCAGCGTAGCGCGGGAGAGCTCCTATAATTCACCCCTCCACTTT.